The clone carrying this TCR beta chain was counted once. This record belongs to a study of control samples from healthy donors and cancer patients. The CDR3 covers 15 residues. Germline CDR1 MNHEY, CDR2 SVGAGI. J gave up 5 bases and V 8 bases, and 11 bases lay outside the gene matches. Method: immunoSEQ multiplex PCR; TCRdb's copy keeps in-frame clones and lacks some. The sample consists of 89,000 or so clones, approximately 87% of them appearing once. This clonotype was obtained from a man between 45 and 60 years old in good health. The sample consisted of blood. The J gene is TRBJ1-5, the V gene TRBV6-5; 8 bases are a match to TRBD1. The CDR3 sequence: CASDPLGQGYQPQHF. The CDR3 DNA follows: TGTGCCAGCGACCCCTTAGGACAGGGCTATCAGCCCCAGCATTTT.